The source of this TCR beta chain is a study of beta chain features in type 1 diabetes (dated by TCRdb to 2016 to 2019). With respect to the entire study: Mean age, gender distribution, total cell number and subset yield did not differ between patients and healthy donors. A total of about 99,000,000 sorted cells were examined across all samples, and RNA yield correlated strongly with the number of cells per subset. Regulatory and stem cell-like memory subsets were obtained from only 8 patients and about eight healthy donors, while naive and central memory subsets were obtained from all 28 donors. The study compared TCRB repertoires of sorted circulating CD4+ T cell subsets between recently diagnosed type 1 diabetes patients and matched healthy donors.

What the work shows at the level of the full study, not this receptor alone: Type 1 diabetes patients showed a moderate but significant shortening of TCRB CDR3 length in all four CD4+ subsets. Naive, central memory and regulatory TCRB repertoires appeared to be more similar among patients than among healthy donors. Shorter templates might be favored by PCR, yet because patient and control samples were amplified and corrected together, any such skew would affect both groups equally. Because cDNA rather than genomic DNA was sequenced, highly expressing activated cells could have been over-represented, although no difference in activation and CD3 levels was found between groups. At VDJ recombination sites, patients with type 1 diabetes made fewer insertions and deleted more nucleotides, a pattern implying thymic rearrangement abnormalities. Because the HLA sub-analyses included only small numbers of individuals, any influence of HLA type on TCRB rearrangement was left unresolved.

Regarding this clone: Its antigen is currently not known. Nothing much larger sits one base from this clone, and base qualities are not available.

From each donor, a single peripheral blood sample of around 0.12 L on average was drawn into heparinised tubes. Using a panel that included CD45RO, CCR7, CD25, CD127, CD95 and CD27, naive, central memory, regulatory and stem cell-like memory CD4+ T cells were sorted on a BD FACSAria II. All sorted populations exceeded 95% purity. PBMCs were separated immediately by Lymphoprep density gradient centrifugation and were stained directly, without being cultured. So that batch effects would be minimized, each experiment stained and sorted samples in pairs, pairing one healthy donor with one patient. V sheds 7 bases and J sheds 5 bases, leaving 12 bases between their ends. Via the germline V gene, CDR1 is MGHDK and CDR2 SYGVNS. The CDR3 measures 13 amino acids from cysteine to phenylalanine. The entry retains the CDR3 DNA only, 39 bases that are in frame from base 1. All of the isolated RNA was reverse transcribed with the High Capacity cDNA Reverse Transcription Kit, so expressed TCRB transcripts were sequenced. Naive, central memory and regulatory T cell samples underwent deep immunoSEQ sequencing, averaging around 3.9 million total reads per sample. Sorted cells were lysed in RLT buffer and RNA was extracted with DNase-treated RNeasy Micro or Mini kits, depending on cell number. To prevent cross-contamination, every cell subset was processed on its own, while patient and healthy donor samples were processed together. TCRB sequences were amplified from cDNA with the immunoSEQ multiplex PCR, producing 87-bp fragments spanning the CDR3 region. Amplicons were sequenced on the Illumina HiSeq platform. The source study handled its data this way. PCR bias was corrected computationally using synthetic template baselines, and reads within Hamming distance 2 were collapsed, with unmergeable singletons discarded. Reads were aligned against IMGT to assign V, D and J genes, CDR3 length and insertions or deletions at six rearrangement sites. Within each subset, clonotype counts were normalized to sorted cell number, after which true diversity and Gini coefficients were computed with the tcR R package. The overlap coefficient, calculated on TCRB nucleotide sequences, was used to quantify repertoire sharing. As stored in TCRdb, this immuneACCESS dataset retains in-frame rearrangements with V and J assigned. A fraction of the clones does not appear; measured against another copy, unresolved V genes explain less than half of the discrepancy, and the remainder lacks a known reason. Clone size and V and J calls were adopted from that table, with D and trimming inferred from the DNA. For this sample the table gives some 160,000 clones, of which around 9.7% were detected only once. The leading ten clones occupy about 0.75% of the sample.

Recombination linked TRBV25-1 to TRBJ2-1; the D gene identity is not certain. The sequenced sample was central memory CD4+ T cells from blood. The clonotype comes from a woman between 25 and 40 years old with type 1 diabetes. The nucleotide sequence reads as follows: TGTGCCAGCACCCAAGTCGGTGACAATGAGCAGTTCTTC. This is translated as CASTQVGDNEQFF. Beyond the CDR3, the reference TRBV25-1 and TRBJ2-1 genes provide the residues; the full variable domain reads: EADIYQTPRYLVIGTGKKITLECSQTMGHDKMYWYQQDPGMELHLIHYSYGVNSTEKGDLSSESTVSRIRTEHFPLTLESARPSHTSQYLCASTQVGDNEQFFGPGTRLTVL.